One sample yielded the 2 T cell receptor beta chains listed below, sequenced in a study of blood T cell repertoires in COVID-19. TCRdb's copy holds only in-frame clones and misses some; the assay was immunoSEQ multiplex PCR. The data show 500,000 or so clones, approximately 86% seen once. The sample taken for sequencing was PBMCs or T cells enriched from blood (not recorded which). These TCRs come from a young woman who had recovered from COVID-19.

The gene calls are TRBV28 and TRBJ2-7, with 10 bases that match TRBD1. This CDR3 has 15 amino acids. CDR1 and CDR2 (germline): MDHEN, SYDVKM. The ends lost 5 bases at V and 2 bases at J; junction bases unmatched: 6. CDR3 DNA sequence: TGTGCCAGCAGTGCCCCCGGGACAGGGGCCTACGAGCAGTACTTC. This encodes CASSAPGTGAYEQYF.

The chain carries TRBV5-6 and TRBJ1-3; D not certain. Between the trimmed V and J ends, which lost 4 bases and 4 bases, there was a span of 18 bases. CDR1 is SGHDT and CDR2 is YYEEEE in the germline V gene. The CDR3 is made up of 16 amino acids. CDR3: CASSLPTRGSGNTIYF. DNA of the CDR3: TGTGCCAGCAGCCTACCGACCCGAGGGTCAGGAAACACCATATATTTT. The entire variable domain, with the rest obtained from reference TRBV5-6 and TRBJ1-3, is as follows: DAGVTQSPTHLIKTRGQQVTLRCSPKSGHDTVSWYQQALGQGPQFIFQYYEEEERQRGNFPDRFSGHQFPNYSSELNVNALLLGDSALYLCASSLPTRGSGNTIYFGEGSWLTVV.